This TCR beta chain emerged from a study of cytomegalovirus exposure and HLA in healthy donors. Primers included in the PCR were 60 Vbeta and 13 Jbeta primers. The table came from immunoSEQ multiplex PCR; TCRdb's copy has only in-frame clones and leaves some out. The sample shows about 120,000 clones, over 65% of them seen only once. As concerns this clone: Antigen unknown.

Findings of the study overall: A later analysis reportedly found that, within productive TCRs, an Asian-associated ancestry cluster had fewer N-insertions than the mean observed across the roughly 690 donors. In a later analysis, across HLA loci, associated TCR counts were highest for DRB1, lowest for HLA-C.

The specimen sequenced was PBMCs. The sequence was collected from a man aged 30 to 39 in good health and CMV-seropositive.

Here the CDR3 DNA reads TGTGCCTGGATGGGGGGTCCGTGGACAGATACGCAGTATTTT. Amino acid sequence: CAWMGGPWTDTQYF. The V call is TRBV30, the J call TRBJ2-3; D might be TRBD2 (6 bases). Trimming stripped 4 bases from V and 3 bases from J, with 14 bases between. This CDR3 has 14 amino acids. Looked up from germline, CDR1 is GTSNPN and CDR2 is SVGIG (reference sequence).